Following are 15 T cell receptor beta chains from one sample sequenced in a study of OX40 agonist ivuxolimab in advanced cancers. Assay used: immunoSEQ multiplex PCR; TCRdb lists only in-frame clones, some missing. The sample includes about 100,000 clones, 90% of them seen just once. The sequences come from CD4+ or CD8+ T cells sorted from blood, collected in a trial of the OX40 agonist ivuxolimab. The receptors shown here come from an adult with an advanced solid tumor such as melanoma, head and neck, liver or kidney cancer.

The V call is TRBV11-2, the J call TRBJ2-7; 8 nucleotides match TRBD1. Germline V gene sequence: CDR1 SGHAT, CDR2 FQNNGV. V was clipped by 4 bases and J by 4 bases; unmatched bases: 12. This CDR3 region has 16 residues. CDR3 residues: CASSYQGAVTAYEQYF. The CDR3 DNA reads TGTGCCAGCAGCTACCAGGGGGCGGTCACAGCTTACGAGCAGTACTTC.

The V call is TRBV27, the J call TRBJ2-5, with D hard to call. Germline V lookup: CDR1 MNHEY, CDR2 SMNVEV (reference sequence). The CDR3 consists of 13 residues. V was pared by 3 bases and J by 7 bases, with 12 bases between. In DNA, the CDR3 is TGTGCCAGCAGTTTTGGAGTGTATAGGACCCAGTACTTC. It is translated as CASSFGVYRTQYF.

The chain combines TRBV14 with TRBJ2-5; D ambiguous. There are 14 residues in the CDR3. Germline V gene data show CDR1 as SGHDN and CDR2 as FVKESK. Trimming took off 0 bases at V and 5 bases at J, with 10 bases between the two ends. CDR3: CASSQDKARETQYF. The DNA of the CDR3 is TGTGCCAGCAGCCAAGACAAAGCTCGGGAGACCCAGTACTTC.

Only one count was recorded for this clone. The J gene is TRBJ2-7, the V gene TRBV21-1; TRBD2, as called in the table, went unchecked against the DNA. TRBV21-1 is a documented pseudogene. This CDR3 contains 14 residues. The CDR3 bases are TGTGCCAGCAGCGTCGGGACTAGCGGGACCGAGCAGTACTTC. Its protein is CASSVGTSGTEQYF.

This rearrangement joins TRBV19 to TRBJ2-1; 9 nucleotides match TRBD2. The J segment lost 4 bases and the V segment lost 5 bases, leaving 9 bases of the junction unmatched. The germline gives CDR1 LNHDA, CDR2 SQIVND (reference sequence). The CDR3 spans 16 residues. CDR3 loop: CASSSIAGAKYNEQFF. Here the CDR3 DNA reads TGTGCCAGTAGTTCAATAGCGGGAGCTAAGTACAATGAGCAGTTCTTC.

V is TRBV10-3 and J is TRBJ1-5; a weak D match, TRBD1 (5 bases). The CDR3 is 13 residues long. V lost 3 bases and J 4 bases, leaving 7 bases between the germline ends. CDR1 is ENHRY and CDR2 is SYGVKD in the germline V gene. In DNA, the CDR3 is TGTGCCATCAGTGACAGGGTTAATCAGCCCCAGCATTTT. This sequence encodes CAISDRVNQPQHF.

V usage is TRBV7-9 and J usage is TRBJ1-5, with D uncertain. V lost 5 bases and J lost 1, with 9 bases in between. The CDR3 has 14 residues. Per the germline V gene, CDR1 is SEHNR and CDR2 is FQNEAQ (reference sequence). The DNA of the CDR3 is TGTGCCAGCAGCGACGTTGGAAGCAATCAGCCCCAGCATTTT. Amino acid sequence: CASSDVGSNQPQHF.

J is TRBJ1-1 and V is TRBV6-5, with 7 bases aligning to TRBD1. Germline CDR1 is MNHEY and CDR2 is SVGAGI. Germline trimming cut 3 bases from V and 2 bases from J; bases unmatched to any gene: 9. The CDR3 is 16 amino acids. The CDR3 loop reads CASSYQTGALNTEAFF. As DNA, the CDR3 is TGTGCCAGCAGTTATCAAACAGGGGCCCTAAACACTGAAGCTTTCTTT.

This chain links TRBV6-5 with TRBJ1-2, with 9 bases that match TRBD1. The CDR3 runs to 14 residues. Germline CDR1 reads MNHEY; CDR2 reads SVGAGI. The trim removed 2 bases at V and 4 bases at J, leaving 2 bases unmatched. The CDR3 region has the DNA TGTGCCAGCAGTTACACGGACAGGGGCTATGGCTACACCTTC. Residues: CASSYTDRGYGYTF.

V and J are TRBV4-3 and TRBJ2-7, with 8 bases that match TRBD1. CDR3 size: 16 residues. The trim removed 4 bases at V and 1 base at J, leaving 9 bases unmatched. The V gene's germline CDR1 is LGHNA and CDR2 YSLEER. The CDR3 reads CASSRKTGARSYEQYF. The CDR3 DNA sequence: TGCGCCAGCAGCCGCAAGACAGGGGCTAGGTCCTACGAGCAGTACTTC.

The chain couples TRBV7-2 to TRBJ1-1, with D possibly TRBD1 on 6 matching bases. Germline V CDR1 and CDR2: SGHTA, FQGNSA. V lost 7 bases to trimming and J lost 1 base, with 13 bases between them. The CDR3 length is 14 residues. The CDR3 loop is CASTLQGWNTEAFF. Written as DNA, the CDR3 is TGTGCCAGCACCCTACAGGGATGGAACACTGAAGCTTTCTTT.

This clone was detected only a few times. The V call is TRBV10-2, the J call TRBJ2-1; D is possibly TRBD2 (6 bases). Trimming cost V 3 bases and J 13 bases, with 10 bases left between them. This CDR3 spans 11 amino acids. Per germline, CDR1 WSHSY and CDR2 SAAADI. The DNA for the CDR3 is TGCGCCAGCAGTGAACGGGAGAACCAGTTCTTC. As protein: CASSERENQFF.

This chain connects TRBV5-1 to TRBJ2-2; D is unresolved. This CDR3 spans 15 amino acids. Germline CDR1 SGHRS, CDR2 YFSETQ. Trimming pared 1 base from V and 6 bases from J, leaving 13 bases between. The CDR3 here is CASSLTQQSSGELFF. The CDR3 DNA reads TGCGCCAGCAGCTTGACCCAGCAATCTTCCGGGGAGCTGTTTTTT.

The V call is TRBV27, the J call TRBJ2-3, with 7 bases that match TRBD2. Germline assignment: CDR1 MNHEY and CDR2 SMNVEV (reference sequence). Trimming took 6 bases from V and 0 from J; bases not matched to a gene: 3. This CDR3 is 14 amino acids long. CDR3 nucleotide sequence: TGTGCCAGCAGCAAACTAGCGAGCACAGATACGCAGTATTTT. As protein: CASSKLASTDTQYF.

The rearrangement links TRBV29-1 to TRBJ2-5, with D perhaps assigned TRBD1 or TRBD2 (5 bases each). Trimming stripped 4 bases from V and 4 bases from J, with 13 bases between. This CDR3 spans 13 amino acids. Germline CDR1 and CDR2: SQVTM and ANQGSEA. This CDR3 reads CSVVAAGRETQYF. The CDR3 nucleotides read TGCAGCGTTGTCGCGGCAGGGAGAGAGACCCAGTACTTC.